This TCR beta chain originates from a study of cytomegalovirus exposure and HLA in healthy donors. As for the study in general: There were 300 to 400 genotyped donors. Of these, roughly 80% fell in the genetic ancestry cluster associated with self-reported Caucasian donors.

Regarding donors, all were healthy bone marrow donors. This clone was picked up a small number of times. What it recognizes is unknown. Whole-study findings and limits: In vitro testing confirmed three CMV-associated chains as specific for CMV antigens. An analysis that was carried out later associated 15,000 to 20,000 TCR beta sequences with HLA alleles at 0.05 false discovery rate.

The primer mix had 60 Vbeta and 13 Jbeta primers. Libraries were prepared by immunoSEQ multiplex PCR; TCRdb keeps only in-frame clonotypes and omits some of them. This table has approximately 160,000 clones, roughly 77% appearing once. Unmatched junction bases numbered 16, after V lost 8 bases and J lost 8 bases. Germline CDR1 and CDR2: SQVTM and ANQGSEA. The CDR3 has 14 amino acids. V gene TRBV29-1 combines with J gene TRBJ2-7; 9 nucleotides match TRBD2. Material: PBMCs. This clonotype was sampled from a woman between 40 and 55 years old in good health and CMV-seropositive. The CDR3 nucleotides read TGCAGCACAACGGGCGTAGCGGGAGAGATTCAGCAGTACTTC. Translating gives CSTTGVAGEIQQYF.